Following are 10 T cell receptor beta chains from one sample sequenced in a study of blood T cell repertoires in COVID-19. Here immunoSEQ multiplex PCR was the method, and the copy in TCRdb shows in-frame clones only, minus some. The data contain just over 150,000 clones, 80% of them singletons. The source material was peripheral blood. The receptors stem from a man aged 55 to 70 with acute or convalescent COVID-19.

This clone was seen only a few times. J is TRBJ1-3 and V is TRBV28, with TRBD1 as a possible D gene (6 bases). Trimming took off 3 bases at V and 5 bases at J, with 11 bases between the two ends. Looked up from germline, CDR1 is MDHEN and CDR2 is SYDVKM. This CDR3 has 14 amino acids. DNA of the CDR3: TGTGCCAGCAGTTTGGGACAATCGAGAAACACCATATATTTT. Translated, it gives CASSLGQSRNTIYF.

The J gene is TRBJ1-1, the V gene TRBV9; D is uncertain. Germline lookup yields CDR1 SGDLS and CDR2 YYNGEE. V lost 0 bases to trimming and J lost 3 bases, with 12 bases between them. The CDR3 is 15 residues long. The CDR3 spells CASSVVTGFDTEAFF. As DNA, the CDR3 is TGTGCCAGCAGCGTAGTGACGGGATTTGACACTGAAGCTTTCTTT.

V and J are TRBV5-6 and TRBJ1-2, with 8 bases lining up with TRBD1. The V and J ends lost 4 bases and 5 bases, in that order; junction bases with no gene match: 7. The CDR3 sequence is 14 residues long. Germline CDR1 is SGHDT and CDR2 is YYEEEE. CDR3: CASSPTGAGYGYTF. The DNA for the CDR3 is TGTGCCAGCAGCCCGACAGGGGCGGGGTATGGCTACACCTTC. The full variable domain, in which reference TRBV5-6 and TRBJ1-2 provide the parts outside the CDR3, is DAGVTQSPTHLIKTRGQQVTLRCSPKSGHDTVSWYQQALGQGPQFIFQYYEEEERQRGNFPDRFSGHQFPNYSSELNVNALLLGDSALYLCASSPTGAGYGYTFGSGTRLTVV.

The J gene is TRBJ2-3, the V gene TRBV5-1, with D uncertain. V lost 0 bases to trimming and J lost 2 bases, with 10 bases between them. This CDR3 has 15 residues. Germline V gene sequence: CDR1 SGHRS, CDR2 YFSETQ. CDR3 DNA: TGCGCCAGCAGCTTGGCCGCCAGAACCACAGATACGCAGTATTTT. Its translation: CASSLAARTTDTQYF. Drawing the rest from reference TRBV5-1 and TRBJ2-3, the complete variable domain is KAGVTQTPRYLIKTRGQQVTLSCSPISGHRSVSWYQQTPGQGLQFLFEYFSETQRNKGNFPGRFSGRQFSNSRSEMNVSTLELGDSALYLCASSLAARTTDTQYFGPGTRLTVL.

The CDR3 bases are TGTGCCAGCAGGCTAGACAGGGTTACTGAAGCTTTCTTT. This gives the protein CASRLDRVTEAFF. The chain has TRBV27 and TRBJ1-1; 7 bases are shared with TRBD1. This CDR3 is built from 13 residues. Germline V lookup: CDR1 MNHEY, CDR2 SMNVEV (reference sequence). The junction had 6 bases not matched to a gene; V was cut back by 6 bases and J by 5 bases.

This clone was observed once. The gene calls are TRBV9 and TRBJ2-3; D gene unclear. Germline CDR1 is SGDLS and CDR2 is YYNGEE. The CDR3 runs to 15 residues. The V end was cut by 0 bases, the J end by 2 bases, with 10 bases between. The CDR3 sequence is CASSVVGSVTDTQYF. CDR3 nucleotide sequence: TGTGCCAGCAGCGTAGTAGGCAGCGTCACAGATACGCAGTATTTT.

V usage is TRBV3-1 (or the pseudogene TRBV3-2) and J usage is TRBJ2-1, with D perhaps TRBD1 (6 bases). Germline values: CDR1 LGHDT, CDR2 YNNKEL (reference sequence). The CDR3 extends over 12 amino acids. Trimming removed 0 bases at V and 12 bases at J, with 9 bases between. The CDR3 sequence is CASSQDLRGQFF. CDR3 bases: TGTGCCAGCAGCCAAGATCTCAGGGGGCAGTTCTTC.

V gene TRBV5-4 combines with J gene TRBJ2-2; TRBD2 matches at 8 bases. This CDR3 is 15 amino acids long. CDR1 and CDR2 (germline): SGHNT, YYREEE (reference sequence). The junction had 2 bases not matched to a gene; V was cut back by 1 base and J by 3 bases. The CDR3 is CASSLRGGHTGELFF. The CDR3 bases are TGTGCCAGCAGCTTGCGGGGGGGCCACACCGGGGAGCTGTTTTTT. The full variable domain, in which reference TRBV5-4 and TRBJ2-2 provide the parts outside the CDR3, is ETGVTQSPTHLIKTRGQQVTLRCSSQSGHNTVSWYQQALGQGPQFIFQYYREEENGRGNFPPRFSGLQFPNYSSELNVNALELDDSALYLCASSLRGGHTGELFFGEGSRLTVL.

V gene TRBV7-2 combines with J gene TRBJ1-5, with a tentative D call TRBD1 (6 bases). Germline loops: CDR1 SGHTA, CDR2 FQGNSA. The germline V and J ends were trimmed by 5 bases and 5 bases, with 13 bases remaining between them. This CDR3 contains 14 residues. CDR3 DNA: TGTGCCAGCAGCCCATACAGGACAGATCAGCCCCAGCATTTT. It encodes CASSPYRTDQPQHF.

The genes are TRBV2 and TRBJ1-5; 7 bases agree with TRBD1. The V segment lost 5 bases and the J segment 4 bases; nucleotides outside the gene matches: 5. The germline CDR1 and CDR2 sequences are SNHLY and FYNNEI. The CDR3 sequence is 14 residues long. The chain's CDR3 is CASSTPGGNQPQHF. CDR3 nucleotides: TGTGCCAGCAGTACCCCAGGGGGTAATCAGCCCCAGCATTTT.